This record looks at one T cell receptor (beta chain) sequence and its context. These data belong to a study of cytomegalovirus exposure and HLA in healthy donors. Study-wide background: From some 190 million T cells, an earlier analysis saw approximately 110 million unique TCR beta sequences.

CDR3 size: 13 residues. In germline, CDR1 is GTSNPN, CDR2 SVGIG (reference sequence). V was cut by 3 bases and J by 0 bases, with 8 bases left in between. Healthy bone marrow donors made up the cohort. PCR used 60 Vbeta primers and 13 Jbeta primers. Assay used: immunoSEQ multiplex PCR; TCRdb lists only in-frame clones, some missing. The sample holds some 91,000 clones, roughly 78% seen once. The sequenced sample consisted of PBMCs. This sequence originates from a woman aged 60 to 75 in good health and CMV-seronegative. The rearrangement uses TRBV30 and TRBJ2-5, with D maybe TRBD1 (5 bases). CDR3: CAWRDSNQETQYF. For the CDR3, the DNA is TGTGCCTGGAGAGACAGCAACCAAGAGACCCAGTACTTC. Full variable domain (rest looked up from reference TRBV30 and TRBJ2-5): SQTIHQWPATLVQPVGSPLSLECTVEGTSNPNLYWYRQAAGRGLQLLFYSVGIGQISSEVPQNLSASRPQDRQFILSSKKLLLSDSGFYLCAWRDSNQETQYFGPGTRLLVL.